Sequencing of this TCR beta chain was carried out in a study of CD8 T cells in Susac syndrome. CD8+ and CD4+ T cells circulating in blood were sequenced for TCR beta. The RNA input was about 0.5 to 1 ug, and it was reverse transcribed with random hexamers. MiXCR, run by TCRdb on the immunoSEQ multiplex PCR reads, gives a single entry per CDR3 protein. The sample includes hundreds of thousands of distinct CDR3 sequences, 70% to 90% of them seen just once. The sample comprised CD8+ T cells from PBMCs. The receptor comes from a human donor with multiple sclerosis.

The chain's CDR3 is CASSHLTEGGQPQHF. The CDR3 coding sequence is TGCGCCAGCAGCCACCTGACAGAGGGGGGTCAGCCCCAGCATTTT. V gene TRBV4-1 combines with J gene TRBJ1-5, with D maybe TRBD1 (6 bases). CDR3 length: 15 residues. The V end lost 3 bases, the J end lost 6 bases, and 15 bases lay between the germline ends. Per the germline V gene, CDR1 is MGHRA and CDR2 is YSYEKL.